Below are 22 T cell receptor beta chains sequenced from a single sample in a study of shared clonotypes between healthy human individuals. Here immunoSEQ multiplex PCR was the method, and the copy in TCRdb shows in-frame clones only, minus some. The table has approximately 500,000 clones, 90% to 97% seen once. The sequencing input was naive CD4+ T cells sorted from blood. Subset: CD45RA+ positively selected. The receptors here all came from a woman in her 30s in good health.

This chain links TRBV6-6 with TRBJ2-1; 12 bases map to TRBD2. The J segment lost 7 bases and the V segment lost 6 bases, leaving 7 bases of the junction unmatched. Germline CDR1 is MNHNY and CDR2 is SVGAGI (reference sequence). The CDR3 contains 15 residues. CDR3 loop: CASRRLAGVENEQFF. The CDR3 DNA is TGTGCCAGCAGGCGACTAGCGGGAGTCGAAAATGAGCAGTTCTTC.

The V call is TRBV6-5, the J call TRBJ2-7, with no clear D. V gave up 0 bases and J gave up 3 bases, with 12 bases separating them. Germline CDR1 is MNHEY and CDR2 is SVGAGI. CDR3 length: 15 residues. CDR3 bases: TGTGCCAGCAGTTACTCGTTTCAATCAGGCTACGAGCAGTACTTC. Its protein is CASSYSFQSGYEQYF.

This sequence joins TRBV5-6 and TRBJ1-1, with a weak D call TRBD1 (6 bases). CDR1 is SGHDT, CDR2 YYEEEE, per germline. Trimming took off 2 bases at V and 5 bases at J, with 13 bases between the two ends. This CDR3 comprises 14 residues. The CDR3 is CASSFWGARTEAFF. CDR3 nucleotide sequence: TGTGCCAGCAGCTTCTGGGGGGCGCGTACTGAAGCTTTCTTT.

CDR3 region: CASSLYRGSTDTQYF. The CDR3, as DNA: TGTGCCAGCAGTTTATACAGGGGGAGCACAGATACGCAGTATTTT. The V call is TRBV27, the J call TRBJ2-3, with TRBD1 identical over 8 bases. The ends lost 1 base at V and 0 bases at J; junction bases unmatched: 0. Germline V lookup: CDR1 MNHEY, CDR2 SMNVEV (reference sequence). This CDR3 contains 15 residues.

The chain uses TRBV18 and TRBJ2-7, with 11 bases lining up with TRBD2. Looked up from germline, CDR1 is KGHSH and CDR2 is LQKENI. CDR3 size: 19 residues. Trimming removed 4 bases from V and 2 bases from J; junction bases left unmatched: 16. The CDR3 loop is CASSHSGLAGSTSAYEQYF. In DNA form, the CDR3 reads TGTGCCAGCTCACACTCCGGACTAGCGGGCTCTACCTCCGCCTACGAGCAGTACTTC.

This sequence joins TRBV19 and TRBJ1-2; D gene uncertain. This CDR3 comprises 14 residues. The germline V gene encodes CDR1 LNHDA and CDR2 SQIVND (reference sequence). Trimming took off 10 bases at V and 5 bases at J, with 20 bases between the two ends. The CDR3 sequence is CATKAGITDYGYTF. The CDR3 nucleotides are TGTGCCACTAAAGCGGGAATAACAGATTATGGCTACACCTTC.

In regard to this clone: The missing conserved phenylalanine or tryptophan at the end of this CDR3 makes a read error likely. It is unclear where the CDR3 begins or ends on the DNA, so no DNA is shown, and the CDR3 is as TCRdb lists it. This sequence joins TRBV14 and TRBJ1-1; TRBD1, as called in the table, went unchecked against the DNA. In germline, CDR1 is SGHDN, CDR2 FVKESK. Inclusive of both ends, the CDR3 amounts to 11 amino acids. This CDR3 reads CASSQNFDTTL.

A word on this clone: Different DNA sequences within this sample yield the same CDR3. This sequence joins TRBV5-1 and TRBJ1-2; a possible D gene is TRBD1 (6 bases). The CDR3 loop spans 13 amino acids. The germline gives CDR1 SGHRS, CDR2 YFSETQ. The ends were cut back, 0 bases at V and 8 bases at J, with 11 bases in the middle. For the CDR3, the DNA is TGCGCCAGCAGCTTGGGGGCAGGGGACGGCTACACCTTC. Protein sequence: CASSLGAGDGYTF.

The gene calls are TRBV18 and TRBJ1-1; D perhaps matches TRBD1 (5 bases). The CDR3 runs to 15 residues. Germline assignment: CDR1 KGHSH and CDR2 LQKENI. Trimming pared 2 bases from V and 3 bases from J, leaving 13 bases between. CDR3 DNA: TGTGCCAGCTCACCAATTGGGGTAGGGGACACTGAAGCTTTCTTT. This codes for CASSPIGVGDTEAFF.

This rearrangement joins TRBV30 to TRBJ2-7; tentatively, D is TRBD1 (6 bases). There are 12 residues in the CDR3. Trimming left V 1 base short and J 3 bases short, with 7 bases between. CDR1 GTSNPN and CDR2 SVGIG come from the germline V gene (reference sequence). CDR3 sequence reads: CAWSEQGYEQYF. The CDR3 nucleotides are TGTGCCTGGAGTGAACAGGGCTACGAGCAGTACTTC.

The chain recombines TRBV7-8 with TRBJ2-1; D unclear. This CDR3 has 14 residues. V was cut by 7 bases and J by 0 bases, with 10 bases left in between. Germline loops: CDR1 SGHVS, CDR2 FQNEAQ. DNA of the CDR3: TGTGCCAGCAACCCGTTTGCCTCCTACAATGAGCAGTTCTTC. Protein: CASNPFASYNEQFF.

The chain links TRBV5-1 to TRBJ1-1; D remains ambiguous. V lost 0 bases and J 4 bases, leaving 10 bases between the germline ends. CDR1 and CDR2 from the germline V gene are SGHRS and YFSETQ. The CDR3 is 14 residues long. CDR3 amino acids: CASSLDGRVTEAFF. DNA of the CDR3: TGCGCCAGCAGCTTGGACGGGCGGGTCACTGAAGCTTTCTTT.

The rearrangement links TRBV5-4 to TRBJ2-5; either TRBD1 or TRBD2 may fit D (5 bases each). Between the trimmed V and J ends, which lost 4 bases and 1 base, there was a span of 11 bases. The CDR3 runs 14 residues. Germline values: CDR1 SGHNT, CDR2 YYREEE (reference sequence). The DNA for the CDR3 is TGTGCCAGCAGCCCGGGTGGGACCCAAGAGACCCAGTACTTC. This gives the protein CASSPGGTQETQYF.

This clone occurred a few times. The V gene is TRBV7-2, the J gene TRBJ1-4, with 8 bases aligning to TRBD1. Germline V CDR1 and CDR2: SGHTA, FQGNSA. This CDR3 is built from 13 residues. V shed 2 bases, J shed 10 bases, and the junction held 3 bases outside the gene matches. As DNA, the CDR3 is TGTGCCAGCAGCTTAAGAACAGGGGGAAAACTGTTTTTT. Amino acid sequence: CASSLRTGGKLFF.

This chain links TRBV18 with TRBJ2-7; D is unresolved. This CDR3 spans 12 amino acids. Trimming took 5 bases from V and 3 from J, leaving 8 bases between them. Germline assignment: CDR1 KGHSH and CDR2 LQKENI. The CDR3 DNA follows: TGTGCCAGCTCAACCGGTAACTACGAGCAGTACTTC. It is translated as CASSTGNYEQYF.

The genes are TRBV28 and TRBJ1-6, with TRBD1 as a possible D gene (6 bases). Germline CDR1 is MDHEN and CDR2 is SYDVKM. The germline V and J ends were trimmed by 8 bases and 5 bases, with 10 bases remaining between them. The CDR3 covers 13 residues. The CDR3: CASYRVNNSPLHF. The CDR3 DNA is TGTGCCAGCTACAGGGTGAATAATTCACCCCTCCACTTT.

This clone was seen only once. This chain links TRBV28 with TRBJ2-7; D is possibly TRBD2 (6 bases). The CDR3 runs 16 residues. In germline, CDR1 is MDHEN, CDR2 SYDVKM. V dropped 5 bases and J dropped 4 bases, with 21 bases sitting between them. The CDR3 coding sequence is TGTGCCAGCAGTGGTTTACTTGCGGGGACCCGGTACGAGCAGTACTTC. Protein sequence: CASSGLLAGTRYEQYF.

The V and J genes are TRBV6-6 and TRBJ2-2; TRBD2 matches 11 bases. Germline assignment: CDR1 MNHNY and CDR2 SVGAGI (reference sequence). This CDR3 contains 15 residues. Trimming removed 6 bases from V and 5 bases from J; junction bases left unmatched: 5. CDR3 in DNA: TGTGCCAGCAGCTCCACTAGCGGGAGTACCGGGGAGCTGTTTTTT. Amino acids: CASSSTSGSTGELFF.

This clone has just one count. In DNA, the CDR3 is TGTGCCAGCTCCTCTAGGGCAGGCCTCCTGGATGGCTACACCTTC. This translates into CASSSRAGLLDGYTF. This sequence joins TRBV27 and TRBJ1-2; unclear D gene. V lost 8 bases and J 6 bases, leaving 22 bases between the germline ends. The CDR3 has 15 amino acids. CDR1 is MNHEY, CDR2 SMNVEV, per germline (reference sequence).

This chain uses TRBV28 with TRBJ2-5, with D unresolved. With the DNA end fitting TRBJ2-7 better, the J assignment may be wrong. The CDR3 extends over 13 amino acids. Germline CDR1 is MDHEN and CDR2 is SYDVKM. The CDR3 protein is CASSRIVGDEQYF. The DNA for the CDR3 is TGTGCCAGCAGTCGTATTGTGGGCGACGAGCAGTACTTC.

The chain links TRBV28 to TRBJ1-3; D uncertain. V was clipped by 8 bases and J by 9 bases, with 14 bases between them. This CDR3 is built from 12 residues. Germline V gives CDR1 MDHEN, CDR2 SYDVKM. CDR3 sequence (DNA): TGTGCCAGCCATTCAACTGGTTCCACCATATATTTT. It specifies CASHSTGSTIYF.

J is TRBJ1-6 and V is TRBV6-4; TRBD1 matches 7 bases. Germline CDR1 and CDR2: MRHNA and SNTAGT. CDR3 size: 14 residues. Germline trimming cut 5 bases from V and 10 bases from J; bases unmatched to any gene: 8. This CDR3 reads CASSSGIRGSPLHF. The CDR3 nucleotides are TGTGCCAGCAGTAGCGGCATCAGGGGGTCACCCCTCCACTTT.